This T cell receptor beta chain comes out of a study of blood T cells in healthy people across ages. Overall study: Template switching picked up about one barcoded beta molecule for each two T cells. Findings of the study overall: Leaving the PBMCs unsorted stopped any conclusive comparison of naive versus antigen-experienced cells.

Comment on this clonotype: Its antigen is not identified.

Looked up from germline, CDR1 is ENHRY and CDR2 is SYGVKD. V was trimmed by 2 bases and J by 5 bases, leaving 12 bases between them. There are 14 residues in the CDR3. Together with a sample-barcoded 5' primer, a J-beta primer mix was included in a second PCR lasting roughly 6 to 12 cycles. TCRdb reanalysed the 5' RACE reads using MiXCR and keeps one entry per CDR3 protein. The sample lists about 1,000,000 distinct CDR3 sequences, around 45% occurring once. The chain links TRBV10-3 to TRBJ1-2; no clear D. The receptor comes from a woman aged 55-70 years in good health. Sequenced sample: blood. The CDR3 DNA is TGTGCCATCAGTGAGGCTATGCTCAGTTATGGCTACACCTTC. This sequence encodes CAISEAMLSYGYTF.